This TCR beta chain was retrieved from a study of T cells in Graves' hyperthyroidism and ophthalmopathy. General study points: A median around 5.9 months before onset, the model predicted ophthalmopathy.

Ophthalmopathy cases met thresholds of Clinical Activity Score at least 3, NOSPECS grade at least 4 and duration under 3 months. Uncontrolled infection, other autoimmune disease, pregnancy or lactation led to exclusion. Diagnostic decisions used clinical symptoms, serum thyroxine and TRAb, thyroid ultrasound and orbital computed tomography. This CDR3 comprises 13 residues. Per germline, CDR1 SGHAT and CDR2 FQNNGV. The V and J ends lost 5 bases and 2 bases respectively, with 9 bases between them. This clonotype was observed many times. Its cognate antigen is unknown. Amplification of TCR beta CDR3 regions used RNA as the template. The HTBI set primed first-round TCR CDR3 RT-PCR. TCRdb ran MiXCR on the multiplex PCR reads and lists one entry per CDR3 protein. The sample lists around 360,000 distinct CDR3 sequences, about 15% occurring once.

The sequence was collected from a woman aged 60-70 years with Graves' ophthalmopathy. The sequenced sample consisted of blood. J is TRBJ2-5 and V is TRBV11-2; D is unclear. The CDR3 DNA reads TGTGCCAGCAGCCGGGCACCTCAAGAGACCCAGTACTTC. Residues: CASSRAPQETQYF. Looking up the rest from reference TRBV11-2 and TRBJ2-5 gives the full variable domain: EAGVAQSPRYKIIEKRQSVAFWCNPISGHATLYWYQQILGQGPKLLIQFQNNGVVDDSQLPKDRFSAERLKGVDSTLKIQPAKLEDSAVYLCASSRAPQETQYFGPGTRLLVL.